This TCR beta chain originates from a study of identical twins. Each cDNA held unique molecular identifiers, and template switching gave it a universal primer site. TCRdb re-called the 5' RACE reads through MiXCR, storing one row per CDR3 protein. The table shows 460,000 or so distinct CDR3 sequences, with 13% to 15% occurring only once. Study-wide points: Weaker excess twin sharing was observed in beta out-of-frame sequences. There were fewer insertions in abundant cord blood beta clonotypes, but memory repertoires showed no such pattern. Cross-sectional statistics, not tracking of the same donors, supported the conclusions.

Per germline, CDR1 DFQATT and CDR2 SNEGSKA (reference sequence). This CDR3 is 16 amino acids long. The sample holds a few counts of this clonotype. Its specificity is unknown. The germline gene is not matched at one end of the junction; a read error may be the cause. This sample also belongs to another study, concerning yellow fever vaccine responses in identical twins.

Material for sequencing was CD4+ T cells sorted from blood. This sequence was found in a woman aged 18-29 years in good health. V is TRBV20-1 and J is TRBJ2-3, with 12 positions matching TRBD2. CDR3 bases: TGCTGTGCTAGACCCATGACTAGCGGGAGTACAGATACGCAGTATTTT. Protein sequence: CCARPMTSGSTDTQYF.